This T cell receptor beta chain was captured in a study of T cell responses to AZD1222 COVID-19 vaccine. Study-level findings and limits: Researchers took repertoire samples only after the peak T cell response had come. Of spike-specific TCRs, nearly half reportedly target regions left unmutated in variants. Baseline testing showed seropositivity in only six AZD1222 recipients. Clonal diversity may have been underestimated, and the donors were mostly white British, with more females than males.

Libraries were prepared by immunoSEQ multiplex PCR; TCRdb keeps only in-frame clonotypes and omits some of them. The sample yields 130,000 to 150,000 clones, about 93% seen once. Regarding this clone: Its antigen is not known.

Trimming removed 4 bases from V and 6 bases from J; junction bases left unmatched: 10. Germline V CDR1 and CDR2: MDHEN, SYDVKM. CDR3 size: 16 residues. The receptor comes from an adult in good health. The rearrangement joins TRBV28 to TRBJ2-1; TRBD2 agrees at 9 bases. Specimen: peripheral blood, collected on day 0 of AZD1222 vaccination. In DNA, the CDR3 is TGTGCCAGCAGTTCCCCCGCGGCGGGAGGGGGCAATGAGCAGTTCTTC. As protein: CASSSPAAGGGNEQFF.